A selection of T cell receptor beta chains follows, all from one sample in a study of molecular identifiers for immune sequencing clone quantification. TCRdb fed the PCR reads into MiXCR, producing one record per CDR3 protein. Of under 600,000 distinct CDR3 sequences listed, about 25% were seen once; the top ten hold around 0.78%. Sequenced input: naive CD8+ T cells from blood, with Jurkat cell RNA spiked in. All receptors come from a human donor in good health. Some libraries in this study had Jurkat cell RNA spiked in. CDR3s include the opening cysteine and the closing phenylalanine or tryptophan. The order of the fields is D gene, CDR3 length, clone size, J gene, V gene, CDR3 DNA, CDR3 protein. D genes are given only for firm matches. The size entry is marked missing in some rows and otherwise reads once, few, many or a size class.

NA,17,few,TRBJ1-4,TRBV27,TGTGCCAGCAGTTTATCCGACCCCGAGGCGGGGTCGGAAAAACTGTTTTTT,CASSLSDPEAGSEKLFF
NA,17,NA,TRBJ1-6,TRBV20-1,TGCAGTGCTAGTTTATTTTCGGGGGGCGCGGGTAATTCACCCCTCCACTTT,CSASLFSGGAGNSPLHF
TRBD2,14,once,TRBJ2-3,TRBV7-3,TGTGCCGGCAGCTTAGCGGGTTCGGGGGATACGCAGTATTTT,CAGSLAGSGDTQYF
NA,16,few,TRBJ2-7,TRBV7-2,TGTGCCAGCCGCCCCATAGCAGGGGCGCGGTCCTACGAGCAGTACTTC,CASRPIAGARSYEQYF
TRBD1,16,once,TRBJ2-3,TRBV2,TGTGCCAACAAGAAGACAGGGGGCATATTGGTAGATACGCAGTATTTT,CANKKTGGILVDTQYF
NA,18,many,TRBJ2-2,TRBV13,TGTGCCAGCAGCCCTGGGCTCGAGATGACCCTGAACACCGGGGAGCTGTTTTTT,CASSPGLEMTLNTGELFF
NA,15,NA,TRBJ2-7,TRBV4-1,TGCGCCCGCCGCCCATGGACCGGGGCGAGCTACGAGCAGTACTTC,CARRPWTGASYEQYF
TRBD2,16,NA,TRBJ2-3,TRBV13,TGTGCCAGCAGCTCCCTCTCGGGCGGGGGGGCAGATACGCAGTATTTT,CASSSLSGGGADTQYF
NA,15,NA,TRBJ2-7,TRBV5-3,TGTGCCAGAAGCCCGAGACAGGCCTACTTCTACGAGCAGTACTTC,CARSPRQAYFYEQYF
TRBD1,18,NA,TRBJ1-1,TRBV6-5,TGTGCCAGCAGCAGACTGCTAAATTCCCCGGGACAGGGTTCGGAAGCTTTCTTT,CASSRLLNSPGQGSEAFF
TRBD1,12,few,TRBJ2-5,TRBV30,TGTGCCTGGGGGACAGGGATCGAGACCCAGTACTTC,CAWGTGIETQYF
NA,13,NA,TRBJ2-7,TRBV4-1,TGCGCCCGCCGCCCGGGGCAGGGGTACGCGCAGTCCTTC,CARRPGQGYAQSF
TRBD2,19,few,TRBJ2-3,TRBV9,TGTGCCAGCAGCGTAGGGGGGCTAGCGGGGGCCGGACTCACAGATACGCAGTATTTT,CASSVGGLAGAGLTDTQYF
NA,13,few,TRBJ1-2,TRBV7-9,TGTGCCAGCAGCCTAGGGCGCAGCTATGGCTACACCTTC,CASSLGRSYGYTF
NA,13,NA,TRBJ2-1,TRBV7-9,TGTGCCAGCAGCTGGGTTCCCTACAATGAGCAGTTCTTC,CASSWVPYNEQFF
NA,15,NA,TRBJ2-7,TRBV5-1,TGCGCCAGCAGCGGCGGGACAGACTGGGACTCCGAGCAGTACTTC,CASSGGTDWDSEQYF
TRBD1,14,few,TRBJ1-1,TRBV29-1,TGCAGCGCCACCGGGACAGGGTCTAACACTGAAGCTTTCTTT,CSATGTGSNTEAFF
NA,14,few,TRBJ1-1,TRBV4-3,TGCGCCAGCAGCCAAGACTATAGGGGCAGTGAAGCTTTCTTT,CASSQDYRGSEAFF
TRBD2,15,NA,TRBJ2-7,TRBV27,TGTGCCAGCAGGGACGGGGGGGGGAGCTCCTACGAGCAGTACTTC,CASRDGGGSSYEQYF
NA,11,NA,TRBJ2-1,TRBV10-3,TGTGCCATCAGTTGGGGGAATGAGCAGTTCTTC,CAISWGNEQFF
NA,15,many,TRBJ1-5,TRBV2,TGTGCCAGCAGTGAAAGGGGCCCCAGTTTTCAGCCCCAGCATTTT,CASSERGPSFQPQHF
TRBD1,16,few,TRBJ2-7,TRBV12-5,TGTGCTAGTGGTCTGCCGGGACAGGGAATTGGGTACGAGCAGTACTTC,CASGLPGQGIGYEQYF
NA,14,few,TRBJ1-2,TRBV6-2/TRBV6-3,TGTGCCAGCAGTTACGGTCTAACGGACTATGGCTACACCTTC,CASSYGLTDYGYTF
NA,13,once,TRBJ1-1,TRBV20-1,TGCAGTGCTAGATCCGCCGATAACACTGAAACTTTCTTT,CSARSADNTETFF
NA,13,many,TRBJ1-5,TRBV4-1,TGCGCCAGCAGCCAAGTGGGGAATCAGCCCCAGCATTTT,CASSQVGNQPQHF
NA,17,NA,TRBJ1-2,TRBV27,TGTGCCAGCAGTCCGCTCCCTCTTGGGGGGGAGGGCTATGGCTACACCTTC,CASSPLPLGGEGYGYTF
TRBD2,18,few,TRBJ2-1,TRBV6-5,TGTGCCAGCAGTTACTCGGGCATAGCGGGAGTGGATTACAATGAGCAGTTCTTC,CASSYSGIAGVDYNEQFF
NA,15,NA,TRBJ2-1,TRBV7-9,TGTGCCAGCAGCTCCAAGGGGACTGGTCACGGTGAGCAGATCTTC,CASSSKGTGHGEQIF
NA,14,NA,TRBJ2-7,TRBV27,TGTGCCAGCAGTCCCCTAGACCGCTCCTACGAGCAGTACTTC,CASSPLDRSYEQYF
NA,16,many,TRBJ2-3,TRBV4-1,TGCGCCAGCAGCCAAGATAGCGTCGGCCTCACAGATACGCAGTATTTT,CASSQDSVGLTDTQYF
NA,15,many,TRBJ1-5,TRBV6-5,TGTGCCAGCAGTTACTCAGCAGGCGGCAATCAGCCCCAGCATTTT,CASSYSAGGNQPQHF
NA,14,NA,TRBJ2-7,TRBV6-1,TGTGCCAGCAGTGAAGGAGGACAGACCTACGAGCAGTACTTC,CASSEGGQTYEQYF
NA,15,few,TRBJ2-7,TRBV4-3,TGCGCCAGCAGCCAAGATTCTGGACAATTGTACGAGCAGTACTTC,CASSQDSGQLYEQYF
NA,15,NA,TRBJ1-5,TRBV7-6,TGTGCCAGCAGCTTAGCGGCAGATAGCAATCAGCCCCAGCATTTT,CASSLAADSNQPQHF
NA,11,once,TRBJ1-1,TRBV20-1,TGCAGTGCTCCTTGGGATACTGAAGCTCTCTTT,CSAPWDTEALF
NA,11,NA,TRBJ1-1,TRBV12-3/TRBV12-4,TGTGCCAGCAGTTTCTCAGATGAAGCTTTCTTT,CASSFSDEAFF
TRBD2,16,NA,TRBJ2-1,TRBV2,TGTGCCAGCAGTGAGGAGACTAGCGGGAGTCGGGATGAGCAGTTCTTC,CASSEETSGSRDEQFF
NA,15,many,TRBJ2-1,TRBV11-2,TGTGCCAGCAGCTTAGCTCAGGGGCCTTTCGATGAGCAGTTCTTC,CASSLAQGPFDEQFF
NA,15,NA,TRBJ1-2,TRBV15,TGTGCCACCAGCAGAGACAGGGGTAGTAACTATGGCTACACCTTC,CATSRDRGSNYGYTF
NA,15,few,TRBJ2-4,TRBV6-2/TRBV6-3,TGTGCCAGCAGTTTTAGGGGACCAGCCAAAAACATTCAGTACTTC,CASSFRGPAKNIQYF